This TCR beta chain is from a study of OX40 agonist ivuxolimab in advanced cancers. Regarding the study as a whole: The study observed clonal expansion of CD4+ and CD8+ blood T cells by week 6 at 0.1 to 3.0 mg/kg.

V lost 4 bases, J lost 5 bases, and 5 bases stayed unmatched. There are 15 residues in the CDR3. Germline V gene sequence: CDR1 SGHAT, CDR2 FQNNGV. TCRdb keeps only in-frame clones here, not all; method: immunoSEQ multiplex PCR. Here the sample spans 15,000 to 20,000 clones, 80% being singletons. As concerns this clone: Its antigen is not known.

The chain recombines TRBV11-2 with TRBJ1-5; 10 nucleotides align to TRBD1. The source of this sequence is an adult with an advanced solid tumor such as melanoma, head and neck, liver or kidney cancer. Sequenced here: CD4+ or CD8+ T cells sorted from blood, sampled in a trial of the OX40 agonist ivuxolimab. CDR3 DNA: TGTGCCAGCAGCTCCGGGGACAGGGGTTATCAGCCCCAGCATTTT. This translates into CASSSGDRGYQPQHF.